A selection of T cell receptor beta chains follows, all from one sample in a study of T cell responses to AZD1222 COVID-19 vaccine. Clones were read by immunoSEQ multiplex PCR, and TCRdb kept only the in-frame ones, dropping some. The table includes 120,000 to 150,000 clones, 90% to 95% detected once. The sequencing used peripheral blood, collected on day 0 of MenACWY control vaccination. The receptors derive from an adult in good health. Each CDR3 is given with its conserved first and last residue. D genes are given only for firm matches. Size tells how often a clone was seen (once, few, many) or the class of an expanded clone, and some rows leave it out.

DNA: TGTGCCAGCAGCTTGGAACCTGCAACTAATGAAAAACTGTTTTTT; CDR3: CASSLEPATNEKLFF; V: TRBV7-6; J: TRBJ1-4; D: -; size: -
DNA: TGTGCCACCAGCAGAGTGGGGCAGCTAACTGCAACTAATGAAAAACTGTTTTTT; CDR3: CATSRVGQLTATNEKLFF; V: TRBV15; J: TRBJ1-4; D: -; size: -
DNA: TGTGCCAGCAGCTTTCTTAGCTCAGGGGCGGCTTTCTTT; CDR3: CASSFLSSGAAFF; V: TRBV7-9; J: TRBJ1-1; D: -; size: -
DNA: TGTGCCACCAGCAGGGAAGCCGGGACAGCTAATTCACCCCTCCACTTT; CDR3: CATSREAGTANSPLHF; V: TRBV15; J: TRBJ1-6; D: TRBD1; size: -
DNA: TGTGCCAGCAGCTTGGCAGGGGCGTTGGATGGCTACACCTTC; CDR3: CASSLAGALDGYTF; V: TRBV5-6; J: TRBJ1-2; D: -; size: -
DNA: TGTGCCAGCAGCTCAGCAGGGGGCAATGGCTACACCTTC; CDR3: CASSSAGGNGYTF; V: TRBV11-2; J: TRBJ1-2; D: TRBD1; size: once
DNA: TGTGCCAGCAGCCAAGTGTGGGGGAACACTGAAGCTTTCTTT; CDR3: CASSQVWGNTEAFF; V: TRBV14; J: TRBJ1-1; D: -; size: -
DNA: TGTGCCAGCAGTTTTGGAGGGGAAGGTAACACTGAAGCTTTCTTT; CDR3: CASSFGGEGNTEAFF; V: TRBV28; J: TRBJ1-1; D: -; size: once
DNA: TGCGCCAGCAGCCAAGGTCTCCTCAGGGTCGGCACTGAAGCTTTCTTT; CDR3: CASSQGLLRVGTEAFF; V: TRBV4-3; J: TRBJ1-1; D: -; size: -
DNA: TGTGCCAGCGGGTCAGGGGGCTTTATCGAGCAGTACTTC; CDR3: CASGSGGFIEQYF; V: TRBV6-6; J: TRBJ2-7; D: TRBD1; size: -
DNA: TGCGCCAGCAGCAGGGTAGGAACTAATGAAAAACTGTTTTTT; CDR3: CASSRVGTNEKLFF; V: TRBV5-1; J: TRBJ1-4; D: -; size: -
DNA: TGTGCCAGCAGCCCGGGACTAGCGGGGGCTCGAAATGAGCAGTTCTTC; CDR3: CASSPGLAGARNEQFF; V: TRBV9; J: TRBJ2-1; D: TRBD2; size: -
DNA: TGTGCCAGCAGCTCACCGGACAGGGGCACCTATGGCTACACCTTC; CDR3: CASSSPDRGTYGYTF; V: TRBV7-2; J: TRBJ1-2; D: TRBD1; size: once
DNA: TGCGCCAGCAGCCTTGGTACTTCCGGGACAGGCACCACTGAAGCTTTCTTT; CDR3: CASSLGTSGTGTTEAFF; V: TRBV4-3; J: TRBJ1-1; D: TRBD1; size: -
DNA: TGTGCCAGCAGCCAAGATTGGGCTGGGAAACTGTTTTTT; CDR3: CASSQDWAGKLFF; V: TRBV14; J: TRBJ1-4; D: -; size: -
DNA: TGTGCCAGCAGTGAAGAAACGACAGGGGCGAGTTCCTACAATGAGCAGTTCTTC; CDR3: CASSEETTGASSYNEQFF; V: TRBV2; J: TRBJ2-1; D: TRBD1; size: -
DNA: TGTGCCAGCAGTTACTCGCAGGAACCGAGGGAGCAGTACTTC; CDR3: CASSYSQEPREQYF; V: TRBV6-2/TRBV6-3; J: TRBJ2-7; D: -; size: -
DNA: TGCGCCAGCATCTCAAGAGCCGGGGGGACGAACACTGAAGCTTTCTTT; CDR3: CASISRAGGTNTEAFF; V: TRBV5-1; J: TRBJ1-1; D: -; size: few
DNA: TGTGCCAGCAGCTCCCCGGACAGGGGGAAGACCCAGTACTTC; CDR3: CASSSPDRGKTQYF; V: TRBV5-4; J: TRBJ2-5; D: TRBD1; size: -
DNA: TGTGCCAGCAGTTTATGGGGGGGCCGACAGCCCCAGCATTTT; CDR3: CASSLWGGRQPQHF; V: TRBV28; J: TRBJ1-5; D: -; size: -
DNA: TGTGCCAGCAGCCGCCAACAGGGGGGGACTGAAGCTTTCTTT; CDR3: CASSRQQGGTEAFF; V: TRBV7-8; J: TRBJ1-1; D: TRBD1; size: -
DNA: TGTGCCAGCAGCCAGACACTCTCTGGCAGGGGGTTAGGAAACACCATATATTTT; CDR3: CASSQTLSGRGLGNTIYF; V: TRBV3-1/TRBV3-2; J: TRBJ1-3; D: TRBD1; size: -
DNA: TGTGCCAGCAGCTTGGTACTAGCGGGGTTCTCCTACAATGAGCAGTTCTTC; CDR3: CASSLVLAGFSYNEQFF; V: TRBV5-5; J: TRBJ2-1; D: TRBD2; size: -
DNA: TGTGCCAGCAGTTCTCTTCCGGGACTCATGAACACTGAAGCTTTCTTT; CDR3: CASSSLPGLMNTEAFF; V: TRBV6-5; J: TRBJ1-1; D: -; size: once
DNA: TGCGCCAGCAGCCGGGTACGGGACAGAGGGGAAAAACTGTTTTTT; CDR3: CASSRVRDRGEKLFF; V: TRBV4-3; J: TRBJ1-4; D: TRBD1; size: -
DNA: TGTGCCAGCAGCCAAGATGAGGGGTTATGGTCTGAAGCTTTCTTT; CDR3: CASSQDEGLWSEAFF; V: TRBV14; J: TRBJ1-1; D: -; size: -
DNA: TGTGCCAGCAGTTTAAGGTTCCAGGGCCTAGATGAAAAACTGTTTTTT; CDR3: CASSLRFQGLDEKLFF; V: TRBV27; J: TRBJ1-4; D: -; size: -
DNA: TGTGCCAGCTCAGCATACAGGGGGCGCGACGAGCAGTACTTC; CDR3: CASSAYRGRDEQYF; V: TRBV18; J: TRBJ2-7; D: TRBD1; size: -
DNA: TGTGCCAGCAGTGGGGTTGAGGCCACTGAAGCTTTCTTT; CDR3: CASSGVEATEAFF; V: TRBV2; J: TRBJ1-1; D: -; size: once
DNA: TGTGCCAGCAGCTTAGCAGGAGGGGATCAACAGCCCCAGCATTTT; CDR3: CASSLAGGDQQPQHF; V: TRBV7-2; J: TRBJ1-5; D: -; size: -
DNA: TGTGCCACCAGTGATGGGACGGAGGAAGCTTTCTTT; CDR3: CATSDGTEEAFF; V: TRBV24-1; J: TRBJ1-1; D: -; size: once
DNA: TGCGCCCACGGTGAGAGCGATGAGCAGTTCTTC; CDR3: CAHGESDEQFF; V: TRBV7-3; J: TRBJ2-1; D: -; size: few
DNA: TGTGCCAGCATCCTGGACAGGGGTGCAGATCAGCCCCAGCATTTT; CDR3: CASILDRGADQPQHF; V: TRBV28; J: TRBJ1-5; D: TRBD1; size: -
DNA: TGTGCCTGGAAGGGGACAGGGCAGAGCGAGCAGTACTTC; CDR3: CAWKGTGQSEQYF; V: TRBV30; J: TRBJ2-7; D: TRBD1; size: -
DNA: TGTGCCAGCAGCTTCGGACAGGTTCCCAATGAGCAGTTCTTC; CDR3: CASSFGQVPNEQFF; V: TRBV9; J: TRBJ2-1; D: TRBD1; size: -
DNA: TGCGCCAGCAGCCCGATTGTTGGCGGGAACACCGGGGAGCTGTTTTTT; CDR3: CASSPIVGGNTGELFF; V: TRBV5-1; J: TRBJ2-2; D: -; size: few
DNA: TGTGCCAGCAGTAGACGAGGAGGGAACACTGAAGCTTTCTTT; CDR3: CASSRRGGNTEAFF; V: TRBV2; J: TRBJ1-1; D: -; size: -
DNA: TGTGCCAGCAGCTCCGACGCCACAGATACGCAGTATTTT; CDR3: CASSSDATDTQYF; V: TRBV7-7; J: TRBJ2-3; D: -; size: -
DNA: TGTGCCAGCAGCCAGGCCGGGACAGGGGAGTTCGAAAAACTGTTTTTT; CDR3: CASSQAGTGEFEKLFF; V: TRBV4-2; J: TRBJ1-4; D: TRBD1; size: -
DNA: TGTGCCAGCAGTTACCCTTTTTACACCACTGAAGCTTTCTTT; CDR3: CASSYPFYTTEAFF; V: TRBV6-2/TRBV6-3; J: TRBJ1-1; D: -; size: -
DNA: TGTGCCAGCAGTGAAGTGGGTCCCCAGTATTTT; CDR3: CASSEVGPQYF; V: TRBV2; J: TRBJ2-3; D: -; size: -
DNA: TGTGCCAGCAGCTGGGAGGGGGATTCACCCCTCCACTTT; CDR3: CASSWEGDSPLHF; V: TRBV11-2; J: TRBJ1-6; D: -; size: -
DNA: TGCGCCAGCAGCCAAGAGACCCCAGGGGATACGCAGTATTTT; CDR3: CASSQETPGDTQYF; V: TRBV4-3; J: TRBJ2-3; D: -; size: -